This T cell receptor beta chain was found in a study of early T cells in non-severe SARS-CoV-2 infection. Across the study: From unsorted whole blood, bulk RNA was sequenced, and the chains remained unpaired.

Regarding this clonotype: Its antigen is unknown.

Individual cDNA molecules each received unique molecular identifiers attached to them. Using its own MiXCR run on the 5' RACE reads, TCRdb lists one record per CDR3 protein. The data show 60,000 to 75,000 distinct CDR3 sequences, over 10% seen once. The CDR3 is 15 residues long. Trimming left V 2 bases short and J 3 bases short, with 14 bases between. Looked up from germline, CDR1 is MNHEY and CDR2 is SMNVEV (reference sequence). Whole-study findings and limits: The study's VDJdb matching favored anti-spike CD8 responses and missed private and CD4 specificities.

This TCR was sampled from an adult who was a healthcare worker with PCR-confirmed SARS-CoV-2 infection or an uninfected control (not recorded which). This rearrangement joins TRBV27 to TRBJ2-7; either TRBD1 or TRBD2 may fit D (5 bases each). Source: whole blood, taken at baseline. CDR3 amino acids: CASSLGGGLIYEQYF. Here the CDR3 DNA reads TGTGCCAGCAGTTTAGGGGGTGGGCTGATCTACGAGCAGTACTTC.